Shown below are 9 T cell receptor beta chains from a single sample sequenced in a study of T cell responses to AZD1222 COVID-19 vaccine. Here immunoSEQ multiplex PCR was the method, and the copy in TCRdb shows in-frame clones only, minus some. Found here are 140,000 to 150,000 clones, roughly nine tenths of them singletons; the top ten hold approximately 3.8%. The source was peripheral blood, collected 28 days after the second AZD1222 dose. The receptors derive from an adult who received the AZD1222 COVID-19 vaccine.

V usage is TRBV3-1 (or the pseudogene TRBV3-2) and J usage is TRBJ2-1; TRBD2 aligns across 10 bases. V trimming: 4 bases; J trimming: 7 bases; junction bases outside the gene matches: 10. Germline V gene data show CDR1 as LGHDT and CDR2 as YNNKEL (reference sequence). The length of the CDR3 is 16 residues. The chain's CDR3 is CASSPPVSGGGNEQFF. CDR3 sequence (DNA): TGTGCCAGCAGCCCCCCGGTCAGCGGGGGGGGGAATGAGCAGTTCTTC.

The genes are TRBV7-3 and TRBJ1-1; the D is unclear. V gave up 3 bases and J gave up 3 bases, with 14 bases separating them. Germline lookup yields CDR1 SGHTA and CDR2 FQGTGA. The CDR3 runs to 15 residues. The DNA of the CDR3 is TGTGCCAGCAGCTTGTACAAGGGAGGATACACTGAAGCTTTCTTT. Its translation is CASSLYKGGYTEAFF.

The chain joins TRBV5-1 to TRBJ2-2; possibly TRBD2 for D (5 bases). Deletions cut 0 bases from V and 3 bases from J, with 12 bases between. This CDR3 spans 16 amino acids. Germline V gives CDR1 SGHRS, CDR2 YFSETQ. The CDR3 spells CASSLEAGMDTGELFF. Written as DNA, the CDR3 is TGCGCCAGCAGCTTGGAAGCCGGGATGGACACCGGGGAGCTGTTTTTT.

The J gene is TRBJ1-4, the V gene TRBV10-3; D possibly corresponds to TRBD1 (6 bases). CDR1 is ENHRY, CDR2 SYGVKD, per germline. The V end was cut by 7 bases, the J end by 8 bases, with 17 bases between. The CDR3 has 14 amino acids. The CDR3 sequence: CAIKGEGFEEKLFF. Written as DNA, the CDR3 is TGTGCCATCAAGGGGGAGGGCTTTGAAGAAAAACTGTTTTTT.

The chain couples TRBV5-4 to TRBJ2-4; D gene ambiguous. The V gene lost 1 base and the J gene lost 0 bases, with 11 bases spanning the gap. This CDR3 has 16 amino acids. From germline, CDR1 is SGHNT and CDR2 YYREEE (reference sequence). The CDR3, as DNA: TGTGCCAGCAGCTTGTGGGCTACCGGAGCCAAAAACATTCAGTACTTC. This encodes CASSLWATGAKNIQYF.

V usage is TRBV27 and J usage is TRBJ2-1; 7 bases are a match to TRBD1. V dropped 2 bases and J dropped 9; count of bases not matched to a gene: 10. The CDR3 is 15 residues long. Germline V gene data show CDR1 as MNHEY and CDR2 as SMNVEV (reference sequence). The CDR3 DNA reads TGTGCCAGCAGTTTAGAGGGGGCCGGCATCAGTGAGCAGTTCTTC. This codes for CASSLEGAGISEQFF.

This clone has a single count. The rearrangement joins TRBV4-2 to TRBJ1-3; D not resolved. Trimming removed 0 bases from V and 2 bases from J, with 11 bases in between. The CDR3 runs 16 residues. The germline CDR1 and CDR2 sequences are LGHNA and YNFKEQ. CDR3 nucleotide sequence: TGTGCCAGCAGCCAAGAAACGTGGGTGACTGGAAACACCATATATTTT. Translated, it gives CASSQETWVTGNTIYF.

The genes are TRBV19 and TRBJ1-2; 7 nucleotides line up with TRBD1. The V and J ends lost 10 bases and 3 bases, in that order; junction bases with no gene match: 2. The CDR3 loop spans 11 amino acids. Germline-derived CDR1 and CDR2 are LNHDA and SQIVND (reference sequence). Here the CDR3 DNA reads TGTGCCACAACAGGGGACTATGGCTACACCTTC. Protein product: CATTGDYGYTF. Variable domain in full (rest from reference TRBV19 and TRBJ1-2): DGGITQSPKYLFRKEGQNVTLSCEQNLNHDAMYWYRQDPGQGLRLIYYSQIVNDFQKGDIAEGYSVSREKKESFPLTVTSAQKNPTAFYLCATTGDYGYTFGSGTRLTVV.

This chain connects TRBV19 to TRBJ1-1, with D unclear. The germline V gene encodes CDR1 LNHDA and CDR2 SQIVND (reference sequence). V was trimmed by 10 bases and J by 6 bases, leaving 24 bases between them. The CDR3 totals 15 residues. This CDR3 is CATKAPGKELAEAFF. The CDR3 coding sequence is TGTGCCACTAAGGCACCGGGGAAGGAATTAGCTGAAGCTTTCTTT.